This paragraph covers one T cell receptor beta chain sequence. This sample also contains other DNA sequences that code for the same CDR3. The data originate from a study of shared clonotypes between healthy human individuals. V was cut by 1 base and J by 4 bases, with 8 bases left in between. CDR3 length equals 12 residues. Germline-derived CDR1 and CDR2 are GTSNPN and SVGIG (reference sequence). TCRdb's table, derived via immunoSEQ multiplex PCR, lists solely in-frame clones and lacks some. The data hold 2 million to 3 million clones, with over 85% observed a single time. The chain is built from TRBV30 and TRBJ2-7; no firm D call. Specimen: naive CD4+ T cells from PBMCs. This sample's subset: CD45RA+ positively selected. This receptor was identified in a man younger than 30 in good health. Some clones in this sample may be carry-over from other donors' samples. The chain's CDR3 is CAWSGVGYEQYF. CDR3 DNA sequence: TGTGCCTGGAGTGGGGTTGGATACGAGCAGTACTTC.